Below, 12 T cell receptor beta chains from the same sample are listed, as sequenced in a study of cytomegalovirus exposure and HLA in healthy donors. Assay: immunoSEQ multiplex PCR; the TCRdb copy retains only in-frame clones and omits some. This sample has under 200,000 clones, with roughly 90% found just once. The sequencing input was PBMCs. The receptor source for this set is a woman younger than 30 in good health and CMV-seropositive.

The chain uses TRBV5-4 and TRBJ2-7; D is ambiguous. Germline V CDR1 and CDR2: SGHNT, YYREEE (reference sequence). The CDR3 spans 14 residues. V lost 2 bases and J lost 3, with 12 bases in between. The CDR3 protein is CASSFDGDNYEQYF. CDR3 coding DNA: TGTGCCAGCAGCTTTGACGGAGATAACTACGAGCAGTACTTC.

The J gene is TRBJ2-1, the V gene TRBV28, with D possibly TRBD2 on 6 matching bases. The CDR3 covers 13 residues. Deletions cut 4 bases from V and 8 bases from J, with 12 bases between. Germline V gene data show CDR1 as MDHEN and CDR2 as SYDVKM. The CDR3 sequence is CASSSGGIDEQFF. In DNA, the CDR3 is TGTGCCAGCAGTTCCGGGGGTATCGATGAGCAGTTCTTC.

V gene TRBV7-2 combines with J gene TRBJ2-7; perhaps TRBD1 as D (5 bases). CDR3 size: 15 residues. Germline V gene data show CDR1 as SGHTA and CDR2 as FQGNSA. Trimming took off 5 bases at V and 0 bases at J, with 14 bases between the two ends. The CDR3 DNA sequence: TGTGCCAGCAGCGGAGTGGCCAGGGACTCCTACGAGCAGTACTTC. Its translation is CASSGVARDSYEQYF.

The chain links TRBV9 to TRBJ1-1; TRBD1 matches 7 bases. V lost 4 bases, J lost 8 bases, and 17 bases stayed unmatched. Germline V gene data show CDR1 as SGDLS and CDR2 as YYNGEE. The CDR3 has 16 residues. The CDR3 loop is CASSLVSDRAPREAFF. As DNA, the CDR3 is TGTGCCAGCAGCCTTGTCTCCGACAGGGCCCCTAGGGAAGCTTTCTTT.

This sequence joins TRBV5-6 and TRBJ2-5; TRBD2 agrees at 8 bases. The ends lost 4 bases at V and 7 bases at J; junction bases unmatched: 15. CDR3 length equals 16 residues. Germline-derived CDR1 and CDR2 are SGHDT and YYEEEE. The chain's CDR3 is CASSPIGVSREVTQYF. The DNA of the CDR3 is TGTGCCAGCAGCCCAATAGGGGTCTCGCGGGAGGTGACCCAGTACTTC. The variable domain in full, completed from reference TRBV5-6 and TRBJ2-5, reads DAGVTQSPTHLIKTRGQQVTLRCSPKSGHDTVSWYQQALGQGPQFIFQYYEEEERQRGNFPDRFSGHQFPNYSSELNVNALLLGDSALYLCASSPIGVSREVTQYFGPGTRLLVL.

The CDR3 nucleotides are TGTGCCAGCATCGGGACAGGAAAAATTTATGGCTACACCTTC. It yields the protein CASIGTGKIYGYTF. This chain links TRBV6-6 with TRBJ1-2; 8 positions agree with TRBD1. The V and J ends lost 7 bases and 5 bases, in that order; junction bases with no gene match: 9. The CDR3 runs to 14 residues. Germline V gives CDR1 MNHNY, CDR2 SVGAGI (reference sequence).

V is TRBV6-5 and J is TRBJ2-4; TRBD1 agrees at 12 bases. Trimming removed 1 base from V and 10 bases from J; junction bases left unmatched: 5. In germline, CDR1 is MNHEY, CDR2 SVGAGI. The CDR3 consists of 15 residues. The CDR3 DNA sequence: TGTGCCAGCAGTTACTACCGGGACAGGGGGCTTATTCAGTACTTC. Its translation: CASSYYRDRGLIQYF.

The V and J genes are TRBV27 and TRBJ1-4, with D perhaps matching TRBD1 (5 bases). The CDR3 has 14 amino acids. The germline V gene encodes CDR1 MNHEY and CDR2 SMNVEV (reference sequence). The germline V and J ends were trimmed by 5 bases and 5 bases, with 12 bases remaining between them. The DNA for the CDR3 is TGTGCCAGCAGTGGCAGGGCGGGGAATGAAAAACTGTTTTTT. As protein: CASSGRAGNEKLFF.

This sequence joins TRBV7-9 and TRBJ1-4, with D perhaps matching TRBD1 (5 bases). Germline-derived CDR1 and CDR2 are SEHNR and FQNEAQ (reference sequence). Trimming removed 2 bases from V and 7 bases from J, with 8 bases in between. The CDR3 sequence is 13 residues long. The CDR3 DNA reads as TGTGCCAGCAGCTTAAGCAGGGTTGAAAAACTGTTTTTT. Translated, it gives CASSLSRVEKLFF.

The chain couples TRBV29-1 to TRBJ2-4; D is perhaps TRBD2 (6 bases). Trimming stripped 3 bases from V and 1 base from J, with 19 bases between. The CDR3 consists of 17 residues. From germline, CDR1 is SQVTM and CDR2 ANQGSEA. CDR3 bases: TGCAGCGTTGAGCGGCAGGCCCGAGGGAGGGCCAAAAACATTCAGTACTTC. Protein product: CSVERQARGRAKNIQYF.

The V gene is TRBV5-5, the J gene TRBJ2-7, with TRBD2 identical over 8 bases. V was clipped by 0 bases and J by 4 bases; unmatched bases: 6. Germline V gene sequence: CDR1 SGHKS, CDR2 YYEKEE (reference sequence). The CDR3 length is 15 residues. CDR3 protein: CASSLELASGYEQYF. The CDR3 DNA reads TGTGCCAGCAGCTTGGAATTGGCTAGCGGGTACGAGCAGTACTTC.

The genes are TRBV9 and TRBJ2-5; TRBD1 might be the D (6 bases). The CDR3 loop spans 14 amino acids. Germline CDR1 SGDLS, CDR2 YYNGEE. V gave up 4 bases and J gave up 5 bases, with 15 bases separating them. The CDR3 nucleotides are TGTGCCAGCAGCACCGGACCCCAGGGGGAGACCCAGTACTTC. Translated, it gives CASSTGPQGETQYF.